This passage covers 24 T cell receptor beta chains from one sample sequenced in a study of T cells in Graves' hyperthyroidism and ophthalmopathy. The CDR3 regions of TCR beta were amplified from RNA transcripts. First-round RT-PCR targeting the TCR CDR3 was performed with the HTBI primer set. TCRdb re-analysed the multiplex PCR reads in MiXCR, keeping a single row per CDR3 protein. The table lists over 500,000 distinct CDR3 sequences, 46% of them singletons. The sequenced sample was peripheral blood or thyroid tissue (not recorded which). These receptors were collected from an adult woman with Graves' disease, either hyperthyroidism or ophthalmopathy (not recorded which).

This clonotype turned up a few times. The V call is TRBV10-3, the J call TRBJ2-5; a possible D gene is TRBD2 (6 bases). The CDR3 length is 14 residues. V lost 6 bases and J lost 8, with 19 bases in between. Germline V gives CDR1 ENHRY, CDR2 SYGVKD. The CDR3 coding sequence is TGTGCCATCAGATCGGGAGTAGTAGGTGACACCCAGTACTTC. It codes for CAIRSGVVGDTQYF.

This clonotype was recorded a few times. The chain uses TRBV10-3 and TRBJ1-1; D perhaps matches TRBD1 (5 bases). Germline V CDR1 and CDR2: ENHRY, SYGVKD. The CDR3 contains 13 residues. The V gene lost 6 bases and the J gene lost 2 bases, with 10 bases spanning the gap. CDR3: CAIRRQGNTEAFF. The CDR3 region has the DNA TGTGCCATCAGACGCCAGGGTAACACTGAAGCTTTCTTT.

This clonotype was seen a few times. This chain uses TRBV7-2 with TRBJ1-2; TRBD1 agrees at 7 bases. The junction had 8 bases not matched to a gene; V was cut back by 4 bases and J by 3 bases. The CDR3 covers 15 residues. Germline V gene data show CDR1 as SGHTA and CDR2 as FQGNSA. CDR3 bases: TGTGCCAGCAGCTCCAACCGGGACAGCTACTATGGCTACACCTTC. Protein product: CASSSNRDSYYGYTF. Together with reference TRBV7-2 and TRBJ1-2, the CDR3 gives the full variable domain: GAGVSQSPSNKVTEKGKDVELRCDPISGHTALYWYRQSLGQGLEFLIYFQGNSAPDKSGLPSDRFSAERTGGSVSTLTIQRTQQEDSAVYLCASSSNRDSYYGYTFGSGTRLTVV.

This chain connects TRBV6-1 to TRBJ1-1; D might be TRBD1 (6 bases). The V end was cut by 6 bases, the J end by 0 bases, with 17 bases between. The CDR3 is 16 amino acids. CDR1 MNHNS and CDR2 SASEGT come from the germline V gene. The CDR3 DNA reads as TGTGCCAGCAGGGTCATACGGGGGACAATGAACACTGAAGCTTTCTTT. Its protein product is CASRVIRGTMNTEAFF.

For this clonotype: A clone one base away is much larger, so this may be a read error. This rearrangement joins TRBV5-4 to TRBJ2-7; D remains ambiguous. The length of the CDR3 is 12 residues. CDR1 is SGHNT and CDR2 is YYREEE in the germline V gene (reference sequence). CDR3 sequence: CETLAPIDEQYF. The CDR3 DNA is TGTGAGACCCTGGCCCCTATAGACGAGCAGTACTTC.

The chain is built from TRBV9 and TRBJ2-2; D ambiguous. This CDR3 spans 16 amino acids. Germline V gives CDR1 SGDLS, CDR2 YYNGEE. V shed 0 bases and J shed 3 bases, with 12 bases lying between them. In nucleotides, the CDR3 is TGTGCCAGCAGCGTAGACGTAGAGACCTACACCGGGGAGCTGTTTTTT. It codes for CASSVDVETYTGELFF.

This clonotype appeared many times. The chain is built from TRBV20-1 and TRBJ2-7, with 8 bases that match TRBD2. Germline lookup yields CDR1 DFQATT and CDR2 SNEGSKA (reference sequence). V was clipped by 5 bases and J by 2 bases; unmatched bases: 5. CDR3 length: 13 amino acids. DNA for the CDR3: TGCAGTGCTTTTAGCGGGGAGACCTACGAGCAGTACTTC. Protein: CSAFSGETYEQYF.

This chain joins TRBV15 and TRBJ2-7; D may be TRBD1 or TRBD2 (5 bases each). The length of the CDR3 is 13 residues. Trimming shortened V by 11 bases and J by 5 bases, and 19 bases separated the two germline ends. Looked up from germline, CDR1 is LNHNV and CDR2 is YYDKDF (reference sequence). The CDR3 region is CADDRRDEHEQYF. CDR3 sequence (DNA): TGTGCCGACGACAGAAGGGACGAGCACGAGCAGTACTTC.

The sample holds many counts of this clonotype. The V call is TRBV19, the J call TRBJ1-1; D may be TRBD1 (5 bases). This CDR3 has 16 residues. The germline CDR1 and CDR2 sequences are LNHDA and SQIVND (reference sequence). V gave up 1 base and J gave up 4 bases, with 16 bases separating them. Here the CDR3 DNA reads TGTGCCAGTAGTATAGTTGCAGCGCCGGGGGGCACTGAAGCTTTCTTT. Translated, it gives CASSIVAAPGGTEAFF.

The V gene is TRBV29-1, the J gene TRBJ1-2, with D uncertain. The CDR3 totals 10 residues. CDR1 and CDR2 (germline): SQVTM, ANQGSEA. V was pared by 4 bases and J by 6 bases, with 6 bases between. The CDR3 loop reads CSVVQDGYTF. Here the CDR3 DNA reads TGCAGCGTTGTCCAGGATGGCTACACCTTC.

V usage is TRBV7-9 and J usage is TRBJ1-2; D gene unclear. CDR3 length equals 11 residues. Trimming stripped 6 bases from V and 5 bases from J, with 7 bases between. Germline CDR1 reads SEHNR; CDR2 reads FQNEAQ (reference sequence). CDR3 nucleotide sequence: TGTGCCAGCAGTGTGTGGTATGGCTACACCTTC. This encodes CASSVWYGYTF. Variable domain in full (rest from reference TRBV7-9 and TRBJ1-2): DTGVSQNPRHKITKRGQNVTFRCDPISEHNRLYWYRQTLGQGPEFLTYFQNEAQLEKSRLLSDRFSAERPKGSFSTLEIQRTEQGDSAMYLCASSVWYGYTFGSGTRLTVV.

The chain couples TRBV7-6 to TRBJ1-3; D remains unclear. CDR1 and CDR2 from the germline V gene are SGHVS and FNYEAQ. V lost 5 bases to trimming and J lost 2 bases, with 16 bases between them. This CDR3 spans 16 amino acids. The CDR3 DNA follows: TGTGCCAGCAGCGTAATTCCTACGGACCCTGGAAACACCATATATTTT. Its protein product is CASSVIPTDPGNTIYF.

CDR3 DNA sequence: TGTGCCATCAGTGAGCCAACTAGCGGGAGTCTTACCGGGGAGCTGTTTTTT. Residues: CAISEPTSGSLTGELFF. The rearrangement uses TRBV10-3 and TRBJ2-2; TRBD2 matches 11 bases. The V and J ends lost 2 bases and 5 bases, in that order; junction bases with no gene match: 7. Germline assignment: CDR1 ENHRY and CDR2 SYGVKD. CDR3 size: 17 residues.

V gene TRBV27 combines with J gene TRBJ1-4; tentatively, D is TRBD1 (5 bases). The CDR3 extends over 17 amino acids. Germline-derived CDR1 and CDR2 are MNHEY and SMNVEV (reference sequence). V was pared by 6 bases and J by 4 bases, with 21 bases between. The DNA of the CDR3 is TGTGCCAGCAGCCTCCAGCCCCCGGGACGGAGTAATGAAAAACTGTTTTTT. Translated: CASSLQPPGRSNEKLFF.

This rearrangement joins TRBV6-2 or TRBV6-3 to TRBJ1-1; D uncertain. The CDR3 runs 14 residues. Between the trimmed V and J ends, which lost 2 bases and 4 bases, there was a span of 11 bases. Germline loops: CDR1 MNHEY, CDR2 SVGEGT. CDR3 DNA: TGTGCCAGCAGTTACCCCGGGCGGGGCACTGAAGCTTTCTTT. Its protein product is CASSYPGRGTEAFF.

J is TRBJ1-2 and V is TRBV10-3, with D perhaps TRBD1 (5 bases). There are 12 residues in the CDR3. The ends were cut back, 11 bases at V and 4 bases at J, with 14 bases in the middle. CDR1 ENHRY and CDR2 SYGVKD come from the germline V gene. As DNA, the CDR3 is TGTGCCTTCATCAGGGTGATCTATGGCTACACCTTC. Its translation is CAFIRVIYGYTF.

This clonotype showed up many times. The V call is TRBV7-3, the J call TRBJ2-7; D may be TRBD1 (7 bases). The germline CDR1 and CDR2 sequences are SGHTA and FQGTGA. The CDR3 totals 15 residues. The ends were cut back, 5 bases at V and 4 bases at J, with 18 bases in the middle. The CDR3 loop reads CASSPGGGQSYEQYF. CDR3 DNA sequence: TGTGCCAGCAGCCCAGGGGGAGGACAGAGTTACGAGCAGTACTTC.

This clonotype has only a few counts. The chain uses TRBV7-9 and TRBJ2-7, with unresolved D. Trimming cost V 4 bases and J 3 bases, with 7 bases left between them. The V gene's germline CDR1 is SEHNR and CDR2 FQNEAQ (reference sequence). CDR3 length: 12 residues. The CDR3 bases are TGTGCCAGCAGCTCTGACTTCTACGAGCAGTACTTC. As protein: CASSSDFYEQYF.

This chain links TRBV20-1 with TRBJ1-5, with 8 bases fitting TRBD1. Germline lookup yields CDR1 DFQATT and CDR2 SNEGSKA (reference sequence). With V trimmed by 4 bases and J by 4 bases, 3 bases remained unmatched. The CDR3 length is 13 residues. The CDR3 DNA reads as TGCAGTGCTACGGACAGGGAGAATCAGCCCCAGCATTTT. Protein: CSATDRENQPQHF.

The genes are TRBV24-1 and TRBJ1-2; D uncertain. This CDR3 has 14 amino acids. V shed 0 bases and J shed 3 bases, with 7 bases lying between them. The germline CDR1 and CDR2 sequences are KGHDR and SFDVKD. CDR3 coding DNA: TGTGCCACCAGTGATTTGGAGTTAGACTATGGCTACACCTTC. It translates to CATSDLELDYGYTF.

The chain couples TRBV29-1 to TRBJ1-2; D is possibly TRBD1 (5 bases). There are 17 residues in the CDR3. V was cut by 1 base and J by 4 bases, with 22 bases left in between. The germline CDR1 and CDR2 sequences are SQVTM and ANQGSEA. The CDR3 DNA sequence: TGCAGCGTTGAAGCGAGCGACAGCTCCCGCGCGGGCTATGGCTACACCTTC. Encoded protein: CSVEASDSSRAGYGYTF.

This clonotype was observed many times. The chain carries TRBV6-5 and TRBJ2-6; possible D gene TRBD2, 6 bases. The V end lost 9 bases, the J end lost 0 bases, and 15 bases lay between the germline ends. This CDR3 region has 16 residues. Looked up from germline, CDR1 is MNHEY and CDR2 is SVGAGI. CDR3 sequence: CASMGGASSGANVLTF. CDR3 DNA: TGTGCCAGTATGGGGGGAGCCTCCTCTGGGGCCAACGTCCTGACTTTC.

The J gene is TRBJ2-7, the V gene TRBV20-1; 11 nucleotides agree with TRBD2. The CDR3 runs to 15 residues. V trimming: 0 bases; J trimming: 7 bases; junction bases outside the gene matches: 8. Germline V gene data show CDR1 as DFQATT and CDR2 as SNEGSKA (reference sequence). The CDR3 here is CSARDYTSGRVEQYF. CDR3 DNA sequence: TGCAGTGCTAGAGATTATACTAGCGGGAGAGTAGAGCAGTACTTC.

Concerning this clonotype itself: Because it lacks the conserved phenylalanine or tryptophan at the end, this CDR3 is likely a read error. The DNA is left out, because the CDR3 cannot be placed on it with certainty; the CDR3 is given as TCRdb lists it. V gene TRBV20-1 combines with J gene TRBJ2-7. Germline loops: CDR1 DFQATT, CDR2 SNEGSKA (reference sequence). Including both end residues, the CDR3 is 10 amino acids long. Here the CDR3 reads CSARALGTDY.